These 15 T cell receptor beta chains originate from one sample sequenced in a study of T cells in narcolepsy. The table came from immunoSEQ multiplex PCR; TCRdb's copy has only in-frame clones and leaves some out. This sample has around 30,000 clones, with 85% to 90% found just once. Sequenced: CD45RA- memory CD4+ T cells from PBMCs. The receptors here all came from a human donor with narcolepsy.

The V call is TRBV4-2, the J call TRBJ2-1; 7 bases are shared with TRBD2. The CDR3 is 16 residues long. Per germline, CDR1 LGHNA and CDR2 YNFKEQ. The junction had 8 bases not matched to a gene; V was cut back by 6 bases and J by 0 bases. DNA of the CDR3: TGTGCCAGCAGAACTACTAGCGCCAACTCCTACAATGAGCAGTTCTTC. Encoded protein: CASRTTSANSYNEQFF.

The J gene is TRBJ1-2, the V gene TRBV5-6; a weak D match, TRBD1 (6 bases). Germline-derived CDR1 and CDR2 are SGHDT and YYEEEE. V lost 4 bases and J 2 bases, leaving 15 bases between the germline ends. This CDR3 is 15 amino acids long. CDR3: CASSPQGKGNYGYTF. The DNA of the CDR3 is TGTGCCAGCAGCCCCCAGGGGAAGGGGAACTATGGCTACACCTTC.

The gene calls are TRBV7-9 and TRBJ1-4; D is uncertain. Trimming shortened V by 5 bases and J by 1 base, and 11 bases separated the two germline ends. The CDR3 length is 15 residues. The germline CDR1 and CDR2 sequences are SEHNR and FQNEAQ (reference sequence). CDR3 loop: CASSPLGGTNEKLFF. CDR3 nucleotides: TGTGCCAGCAGCCCACTTGGAGGAACTAATGAAAAACTGTTTTTT.

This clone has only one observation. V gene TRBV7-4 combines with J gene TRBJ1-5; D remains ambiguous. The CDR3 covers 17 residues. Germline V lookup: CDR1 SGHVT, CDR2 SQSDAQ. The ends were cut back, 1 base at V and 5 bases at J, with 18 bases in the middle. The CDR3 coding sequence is TGTGCCAGCAGCTTAGGAGAGGGCCAGGCTAACCATCAGCCCCAGCATTTT. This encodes CASSLGEGQANHQPQHF. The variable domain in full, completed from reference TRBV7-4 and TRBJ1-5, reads GAGVSQSPRYKVAKRGRDVALRCDSISGHVTLYWYRQTLGQGSEVLTYSQSDAQRDKSGRPSGRFSAERPERSVSTLKIQRTEQGDSAVYLCASSLGEGQANHQPQHFGDGTRLSIL.

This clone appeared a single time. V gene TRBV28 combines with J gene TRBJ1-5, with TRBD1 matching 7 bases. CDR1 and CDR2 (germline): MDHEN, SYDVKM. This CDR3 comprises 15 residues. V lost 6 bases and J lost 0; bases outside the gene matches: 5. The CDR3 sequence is CASRPGQNSNQPQHF. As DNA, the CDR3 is TGTGCCAGCAGGCCGGGACAGAATAGCAATCAGCCCCAGCATTTT.

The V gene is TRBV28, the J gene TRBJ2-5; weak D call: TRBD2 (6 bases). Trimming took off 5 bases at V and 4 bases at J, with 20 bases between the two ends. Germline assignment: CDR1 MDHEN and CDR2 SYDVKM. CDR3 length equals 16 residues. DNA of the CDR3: TGTGCCAGCAGTCCACCAATACACCGGGGGTCAGAGACCCAGTACTTC. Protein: CASSPPIHRGSETQYF.

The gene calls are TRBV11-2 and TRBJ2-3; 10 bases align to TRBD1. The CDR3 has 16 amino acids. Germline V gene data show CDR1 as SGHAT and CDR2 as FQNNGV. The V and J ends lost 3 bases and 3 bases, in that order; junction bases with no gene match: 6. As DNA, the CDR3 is TGTGCCAGCAGCTTGATGGACAGGGGGAGTACAGATACGCAGTATTTT. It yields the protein CASSLMDRGSTDTQYF.

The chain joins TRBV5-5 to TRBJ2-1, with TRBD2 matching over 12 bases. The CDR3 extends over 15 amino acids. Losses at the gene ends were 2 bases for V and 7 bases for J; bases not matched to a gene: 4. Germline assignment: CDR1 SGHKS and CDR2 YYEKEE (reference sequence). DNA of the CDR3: TGTGCCAGCAGCTTTGGACTAGCGGGATATAATGAGCAGTTCTTC. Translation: CASSFGLAGYNEQFF.

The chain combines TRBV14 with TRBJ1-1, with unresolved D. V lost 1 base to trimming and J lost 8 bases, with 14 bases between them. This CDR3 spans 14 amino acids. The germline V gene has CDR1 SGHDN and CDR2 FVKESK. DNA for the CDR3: TGTGCCAGCAGCCAAGCTGCGTGGACCGACGAAGCTTTCTTT. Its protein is CASSQAAWTDEAFF.

The CDR3 loop reads CSVANTGELFF. CDR3 in DNA: TGCAGCGTCGCGAACACCGGGGAGCTGTTTTTT. The J gene is TRBJ2-2, the V gene TRBV29-1; D gene ambiguous. The CDR3 loop spans 11 amino acids. V was clipped by 6 bases and J by 0 bases, with 2 bases between them. Germline V gene lookup returns CDR1 SQVTM and CDR2 ANQGSEA.

The CDR3 coding sequence is TGCAGCGTTGAAGATCGATGGAAGGGAGGCGGCTATGGCTACACCTTC. Translation gives CSVEDRWKGGGYGYTF. This chain connects TRBV29-1 to TRBJ1-2; D is unresolved. Per germline, CDR1 SQVTM and CDR2 ANQGSEA. The V gene lost 0 bases and the J gene lost 4 bases, with 18 bases spanning the gap. The CDR3 has 16 amino acids.

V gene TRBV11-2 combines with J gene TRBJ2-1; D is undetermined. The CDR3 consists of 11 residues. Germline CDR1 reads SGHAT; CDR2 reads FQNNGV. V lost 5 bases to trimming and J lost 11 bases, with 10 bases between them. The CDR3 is CASSEKAQQFF. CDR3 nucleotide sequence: TGTGCCAGCAGCGAAAAGGCCCAGCAGTTCTTC. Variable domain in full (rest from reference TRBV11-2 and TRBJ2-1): EAGVAQSPRYKIIEKRQSVAFWCNPISGHATLYWYQQILGQGPKLLIQFQNNGVVDDSQLPKDRFSAERLKGVDSTLKIQPAKLEDSAVYLCASSEKAQQFFGPGTRLTVL.

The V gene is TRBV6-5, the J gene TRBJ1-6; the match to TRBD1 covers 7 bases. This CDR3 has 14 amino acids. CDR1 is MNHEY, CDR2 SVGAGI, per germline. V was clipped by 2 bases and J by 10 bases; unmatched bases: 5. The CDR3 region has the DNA TGTGCCAGCAGTTACGCCAGGGGGGACTCACCCCTCCACTTT. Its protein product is CASSYARGDSPLHF.

CDR3 nucleotide sequence: TGTGCCAGCAGTCTTGGGCTAGGGATGAACACTGAAGCTTTCTTT. Encoded protein: CASSLGLGMNTEAFF. The J gene is TRBJ1-1, the V gene TRBV27; no reliable D call. V dropped 5 bases and J dropped 0 bases, with 13 bases sitting between them. CDR1 and CDR2 from the germline V gene are MNHEY and SMNVEV (reference sequence). This CDR3 has 15 residues.

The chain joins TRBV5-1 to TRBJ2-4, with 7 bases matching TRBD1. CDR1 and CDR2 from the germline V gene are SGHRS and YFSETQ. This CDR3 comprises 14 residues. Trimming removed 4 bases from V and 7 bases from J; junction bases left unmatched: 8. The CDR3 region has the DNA TGCGCCAGCAGCCCTGACAGGGTGGGCAACATTCAGTACTTC. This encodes CASSPDRVGNIQYF.